This T cell receptor beta chain stems from a study of CD8+CD57+ T cells in acquired aplastic anemia. Whole-study context: Each DNA sample taken from sorted CD4+ and CD8+ cells came to approximately 3.3 ug on average.

Template material for TCR beta VDJ and CDR3 profiling consisted of genomic DNA. TCRdb re-analysed the reads in MiXCR, keeping a single row per CDR3 protein. The sample has approximately 300,000 distinct CDR3 sequences, 56% seen once. Germline V gives CDR1 SGHVS, CDR2 FQNEAQ. Trimming removed 2 bases from V and 3 bases from J, with 11 bases in between. This CDR3 region has 15 residues. Patients included in sequencing had previously demonstrated CD8+CD57+ cell expansion by flow cytometry. Among the patients, all had severe acquired aplastic anemia. The sequence was collected from a human donor with aplastic anemia. The chain combines TRBV7-8 with TRBJ2-1; no reliable D call. Sequences were obtained from sorted CD4+, CD8+, or CD8+CD57+ T cells (not recorded which) from PBMCs. CDR3 in amino acids: CASSLRRSGYNEQFF. In DNA form, the CDR3 reads TGTGCCAGCAGCTTAAGGCGGAGTGGCTACAATGAGCAGTTCTTC. Full variable domain (remainder filled in from reference TRBV7-8 and TRBJ2-1): GAGVSQSPRYKVAKRGQDVALRCDPISGHVSLFWYQQALGQGPEFLTYFQNEAQLDKSGLPSDRFFAERPEGSVSTLKIQRTQQEDSAVYLCASSLRRSGYNEQFFGPGTRLTVL.